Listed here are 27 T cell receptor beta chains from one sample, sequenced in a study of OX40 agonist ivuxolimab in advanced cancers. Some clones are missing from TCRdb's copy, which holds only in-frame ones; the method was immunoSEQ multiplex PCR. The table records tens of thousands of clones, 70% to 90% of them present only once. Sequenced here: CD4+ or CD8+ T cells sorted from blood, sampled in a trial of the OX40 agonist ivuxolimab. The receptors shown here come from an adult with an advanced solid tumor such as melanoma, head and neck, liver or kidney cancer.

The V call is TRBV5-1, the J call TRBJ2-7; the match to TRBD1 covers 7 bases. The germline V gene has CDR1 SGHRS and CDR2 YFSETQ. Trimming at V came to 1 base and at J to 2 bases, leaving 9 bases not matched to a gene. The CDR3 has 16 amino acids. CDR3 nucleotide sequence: TGCGCCAGCAGCTTGACCCCAGGGGGAGAAACCTACGAGCAGTACTTC. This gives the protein CASSLTPGGETYEQYF.

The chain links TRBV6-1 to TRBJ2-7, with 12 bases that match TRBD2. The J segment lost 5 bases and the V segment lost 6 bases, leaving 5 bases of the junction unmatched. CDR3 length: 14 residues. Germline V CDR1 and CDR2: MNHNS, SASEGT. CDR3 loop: CASRRLAGAHEQYF. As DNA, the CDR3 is TGTGCCAGCAGAAGACTAGCGGGAGCCCACGAGCAGTACTTC.

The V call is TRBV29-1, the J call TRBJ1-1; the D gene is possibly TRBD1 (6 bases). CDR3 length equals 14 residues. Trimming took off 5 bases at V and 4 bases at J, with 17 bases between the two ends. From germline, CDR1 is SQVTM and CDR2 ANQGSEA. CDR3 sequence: CSVRQQGGGTEAFF. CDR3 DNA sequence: TGCAGCGTTAGACAACAGGGTGGAGGCACTGAAGCTTTCTTT.

The CDR3 sequence: CASRDSGRGDKNIQYF. DNA of the CDR3: TGCGCCAGCAGGGACAGCGGGAGAGGGGACAAAAACATTCAGTACTTC. J is TRBJ2-4 and V is TRBV10-1; 8 nucleotides match TRBD2. Per germline, CDR1 WNHNN and CDR2 SYGVQD (reference sequence). The ends lost 6 bases at V and 3 bases at J; junction bases unmatched: 10. The CDR3 loop spans 16 amino acids.

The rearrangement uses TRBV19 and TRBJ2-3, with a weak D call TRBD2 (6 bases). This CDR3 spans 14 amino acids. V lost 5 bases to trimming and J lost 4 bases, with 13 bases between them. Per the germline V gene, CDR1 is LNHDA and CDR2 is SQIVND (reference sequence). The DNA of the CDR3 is TGTGCCAGTAGTCCCGGGTCGGGGGCAGATACGCAGTATTTT. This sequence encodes CASSPGSGADTQYF.

This chain's CDR3 is CASSPSTGSTGELFF. For the CDR3, the DNA is TGTGCCAGCTCACCTTCCACAGGGAGCACCGGGGAGCTGTTTTTT. V is TRBV18 and J is TRBJ2-2, with a tentative D call TRBD1 (6 bases). Germline-derived CDR1 and CDR2 are KGHSH and LQKENI. Between the trimmed V and J ends, which lost 3 bases and 4 bases, there was a span of 12 bases. The CDR3 has 15 residues.

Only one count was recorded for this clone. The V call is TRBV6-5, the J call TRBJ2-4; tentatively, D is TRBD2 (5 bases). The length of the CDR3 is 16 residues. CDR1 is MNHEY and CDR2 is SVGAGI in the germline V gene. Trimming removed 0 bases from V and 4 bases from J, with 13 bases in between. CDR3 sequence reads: CASSYSTGNIKNIQYF. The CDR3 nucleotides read TGTGCCAGCAGTTACTCGACGGGAAATATTAAAAACATTCAGTACTTC.

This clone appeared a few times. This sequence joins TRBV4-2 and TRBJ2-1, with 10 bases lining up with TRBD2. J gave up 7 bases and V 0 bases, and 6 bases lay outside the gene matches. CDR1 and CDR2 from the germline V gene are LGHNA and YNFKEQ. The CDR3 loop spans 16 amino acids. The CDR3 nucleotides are TGTGCCAGCAGCCAAGATGTTAGCGGGAGGCAAAATGAGCAGTTCTTC. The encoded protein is CASSQDVSGRQNEQFF.

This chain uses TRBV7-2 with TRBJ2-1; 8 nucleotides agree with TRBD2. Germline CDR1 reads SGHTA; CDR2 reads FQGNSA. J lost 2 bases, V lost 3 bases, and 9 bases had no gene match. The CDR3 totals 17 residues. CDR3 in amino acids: CASSLEPGGATYNEQFF. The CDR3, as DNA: TGTGCCAGCAGCTTGGAACCGGGGGGGGCTACCTACAATGAGCAGTTCTTC. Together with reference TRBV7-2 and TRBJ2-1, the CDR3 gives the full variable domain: GAGVSQSPSNKVTEKGKDVELRCDPISGHTALYWYRQSLGQGLEFLIYFQGNSAPDKSGLPSDRFSAERTGGSVSTLTIQRTQQEDSAVYLCASSLEPGGATYNEQFFGPGTRLTVL.

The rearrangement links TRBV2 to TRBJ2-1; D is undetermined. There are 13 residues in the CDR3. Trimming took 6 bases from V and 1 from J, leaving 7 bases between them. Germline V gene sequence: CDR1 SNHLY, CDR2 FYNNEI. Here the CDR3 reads CASRADSYNEQFF. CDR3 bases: TGTGCCAGCAGGGCGGATTCCTACAATGAGCAGTTCTTC.

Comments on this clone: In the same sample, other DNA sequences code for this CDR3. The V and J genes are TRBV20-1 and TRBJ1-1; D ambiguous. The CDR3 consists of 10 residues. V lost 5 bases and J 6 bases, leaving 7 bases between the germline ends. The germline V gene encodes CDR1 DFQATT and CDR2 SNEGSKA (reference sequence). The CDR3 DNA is TGCAGTGCTGACGGCCCTGAAGCTTTCTTT. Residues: CSADGPEAFF.

The CDR3 protein is CASSLRYGSPHEQYF. Written as DNA, the CDR3 is TGTGCCAGCAGCTTGCGGTACGGGAGTCCCCACGAGCAGTACTTC. This rearrangement joins TRBV5-8 to TRBJ2-7; TRBD2 might be the D (6 bases). The CDR3 runs to 15 residues. V was trimmed by 1 base and J by 5 bases, leaving 16 bases between them. The germline V gene has CDR1 SGHTS and CDR2 YDEGEE.

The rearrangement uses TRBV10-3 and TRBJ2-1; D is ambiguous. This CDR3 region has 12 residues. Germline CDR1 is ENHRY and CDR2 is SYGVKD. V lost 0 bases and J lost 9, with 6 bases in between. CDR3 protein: CAISESLGEQFF. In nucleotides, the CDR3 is TGTGCCATCAGTGAGTCGTTAGGTGAGCAGTTCTTC.

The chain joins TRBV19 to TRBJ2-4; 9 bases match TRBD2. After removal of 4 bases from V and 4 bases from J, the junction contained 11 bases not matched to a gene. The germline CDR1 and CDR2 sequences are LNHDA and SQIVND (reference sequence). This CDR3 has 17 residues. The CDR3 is CASSRSEAGGLKNIQYF. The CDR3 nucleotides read TGTGCCAGTAGTAGGTCTGAAGCGGGAGGCCTGAAAAACATTCAGTACTTC.

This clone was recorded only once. The CDR3 nucleotides read TGTGCCAGCAGCTTGTCGGCAGGGAATGGAGGGGCCAACGTCCTGACTTTC. Translating gives CASSLSAGNGGANVLTF. The gene calls are TRBV5-5 and TRBJ2-6, with D perhaps matching TRBD1 (5 bases). CDR3 length: 17 amino acids. Trimming cost V 1 base and J 4 bases, with 15 bases left between them. Germline V gene data show CDR1 as SGHKS and CDR2 as YYEKEE (reference sequence).

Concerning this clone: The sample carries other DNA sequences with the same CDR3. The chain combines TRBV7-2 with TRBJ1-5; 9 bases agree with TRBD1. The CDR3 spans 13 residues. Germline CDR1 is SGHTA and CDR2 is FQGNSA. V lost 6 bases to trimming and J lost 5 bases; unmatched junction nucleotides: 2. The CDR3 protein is CASSRQGDQPQHF. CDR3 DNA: TGTGCCAGCAGTCGACAGGGGGATCAGCCCCAGCATTTT.

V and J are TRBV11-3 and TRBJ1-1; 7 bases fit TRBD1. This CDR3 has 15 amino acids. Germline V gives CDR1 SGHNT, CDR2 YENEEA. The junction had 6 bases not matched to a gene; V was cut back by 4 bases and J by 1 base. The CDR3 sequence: CASSSYRGQNTEAFF. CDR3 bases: TGTGCCAGCAGCTCTTACAGGGGCCAGAACACTGAAGCTTTCTTT. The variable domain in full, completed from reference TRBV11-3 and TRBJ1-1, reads EAGVVQSPRYKIIEKKQPVAFWCNPISGHNTLYWYLQNLGQGPELLIRYENEEAVDDSQLPKDRFSAERLKGVDSTLKIQPAELGDSAVYLCASSSYRGQNTEAFFGQGTRLTVV.

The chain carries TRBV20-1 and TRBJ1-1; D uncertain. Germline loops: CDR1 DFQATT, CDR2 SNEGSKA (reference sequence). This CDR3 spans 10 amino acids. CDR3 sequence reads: CRAVNTEAFF. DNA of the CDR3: TGCAGGGCGGTGAACACTGAAGCTTTCTTT.

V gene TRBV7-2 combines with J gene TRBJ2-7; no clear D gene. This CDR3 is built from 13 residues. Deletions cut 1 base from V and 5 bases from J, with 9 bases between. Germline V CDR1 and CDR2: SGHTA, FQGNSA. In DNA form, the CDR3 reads TGTGCCAGCAGCTTAGTTTTCGGCAACGAGCAGTACTTC. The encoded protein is CASSLVFGNEQYF.

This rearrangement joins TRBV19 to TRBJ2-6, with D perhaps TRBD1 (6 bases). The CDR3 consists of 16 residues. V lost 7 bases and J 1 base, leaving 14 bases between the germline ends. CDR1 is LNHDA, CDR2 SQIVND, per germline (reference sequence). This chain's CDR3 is CASKRTDTSGANVLTF. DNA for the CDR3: TGTGCCAGTAAAAGGACAGATACATCTGGGGCCAACGTCCTGACTTTC.

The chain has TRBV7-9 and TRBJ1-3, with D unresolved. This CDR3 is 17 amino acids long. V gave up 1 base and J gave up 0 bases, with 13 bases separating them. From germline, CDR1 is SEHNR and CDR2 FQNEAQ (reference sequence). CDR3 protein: CASSLGVDGISGNTIYF. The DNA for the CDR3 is TGTGCCAGCAGCTTAGGTGTGGATGGCATCTCTGGAAACACCATATATTTT. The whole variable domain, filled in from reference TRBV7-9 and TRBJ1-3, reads DTGVSQNPRHKITKRGQNVTFRCDPISEHNRLYWYRQTLGQGPEFLTYFQNEAQLEKSRLLSDRFSAERPKGSFSTLEIQRTEQGDSAMYLCASSLGVDGISGNTIYFGEGSWLTVV.

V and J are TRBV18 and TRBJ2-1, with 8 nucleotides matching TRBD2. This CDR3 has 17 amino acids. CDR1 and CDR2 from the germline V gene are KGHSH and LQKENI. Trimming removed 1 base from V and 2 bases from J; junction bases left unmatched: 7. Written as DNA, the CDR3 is TGTGCCAGCTCACCACGGAGAGCGGGAGAAGCCTACAATGAGCAGTTCTTC. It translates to CASSPRRAGEAYNEQFF.

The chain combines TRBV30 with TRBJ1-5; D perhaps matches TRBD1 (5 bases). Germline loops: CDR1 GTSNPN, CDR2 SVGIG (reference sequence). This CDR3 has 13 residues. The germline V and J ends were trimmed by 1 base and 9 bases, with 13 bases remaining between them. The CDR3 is CAWSGWGGGPQHF. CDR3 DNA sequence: TGTGCCTGGAGTGGATGGGGCGGCGGGCCCCAGCATTTT. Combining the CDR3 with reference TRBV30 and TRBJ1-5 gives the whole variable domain SQTIHQWPATLVQPVGSPLSLECTVEGTSNPNLYWYRQAAGRGLQLLFYSVGIGQISSEVPQNLSASRPQDRQFILSSKKLLLSDSGFYLCAWSGWGGGPQHFGDGTRLSIL.

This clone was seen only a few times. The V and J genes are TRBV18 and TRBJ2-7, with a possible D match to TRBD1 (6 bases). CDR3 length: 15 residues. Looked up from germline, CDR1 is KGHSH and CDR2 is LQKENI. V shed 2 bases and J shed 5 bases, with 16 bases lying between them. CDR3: CASSPTVNRVDEQYF. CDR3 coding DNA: TGTGCCAGCTCACCAACAGTGAACAGGGTGGACGAGCAGTACTTC.

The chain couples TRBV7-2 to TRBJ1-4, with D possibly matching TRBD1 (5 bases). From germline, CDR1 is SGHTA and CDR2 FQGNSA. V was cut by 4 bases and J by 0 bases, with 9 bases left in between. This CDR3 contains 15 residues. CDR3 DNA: TGTGCCAGCAGCTCCCAGACAGCAACTAATGAAAAACTGTTTTTT. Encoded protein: CASSSQTATNEKLFF.

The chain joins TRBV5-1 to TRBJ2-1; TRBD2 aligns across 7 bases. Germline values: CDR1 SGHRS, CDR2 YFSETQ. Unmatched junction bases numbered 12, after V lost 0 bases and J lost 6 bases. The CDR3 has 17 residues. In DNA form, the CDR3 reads TGCGCCAGCAGCTTGGGATGGTACAGGACTAGGGCCAATGAGCAGTTCTTC. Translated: CASSLGWYRTRANEQFF.

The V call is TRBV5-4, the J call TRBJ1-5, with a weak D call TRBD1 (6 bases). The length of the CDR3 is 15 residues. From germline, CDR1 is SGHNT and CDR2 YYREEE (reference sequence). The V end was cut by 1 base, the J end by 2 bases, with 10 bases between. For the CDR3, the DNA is TGTGCCAGCAGCTTGTGGGGGGCGGGCAATCAGCCCCAGCATTTT. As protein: CASSLWGAGNQPQHF.